These 24 T cell receptor beta chains were sequenced from one sample in a study of CD8+ T cells in alopecia areata. Indicated treatment: oral pan-JAK inhibitor, 5-10 mg twice daily. The authors extracted RNA and reverse transcribed it into cDNA as the sequencing template. Profiled with immunoSEQ multiplex PCR; TCRdb holds only in-frame clones, not every one. The repertoire holds hundreds of thousands of clones, with roughly 63% as singletons. The sample was CD4+ T cells sorted from blood, taken at week 52, from a patient treated with tofacitinib. All receptors derive from a human donor with alopecia areata.

There are a few counts of this clone. The same CDR3 arises from other DNA sequences in this sample as well. This chain links TRBV11-2 with TRBJ2-3; D call uncertain. Trimming took 5 bases from V and 6 from J, leaving 6 bases between them. This CDR3 contains 11 residues. Germline-derived CDR1 and CDR2 are SGHAT and FQNNGV. CDR3 DNA sequence: TGTGCCAGCAGCCCAGTGGATACGCAGTATTTT. Translation gives CASSPVDTQYF.

This clone occurred a few times. V usage is TRBV2 and J usage is TRBJ1-1; D unresolved. Between the trimmed V and J ends, which lost 1 base and 5 bases, there was a span of 8 bases. Germline CDR1 and CDR2: SNHLY and FYNNEI. The CDR3 covers 13 residues. CDR3 amino acids: CASSEDAPTEAFF. The CDR3, as DNA: TGTGCCAGCAGTGAAGACGCGCCAACTGAAGCTTTCTTT.

This sequence joins TRBV4-2 and TRBJ1-4; D is unresolved. V lost 0 bases and J 5 bases, leaving 7 bases between the germline ends. Germline CDR1 reads LGHNA; CDR2 reads YNFKEQ. This CDR3 comprises 14 residues. As DNA, the CDR3 is TGTGCCAGCAGCCAAGATCGGGCCAATGAAAAACTGTTTTTT. Encoded protein: CASSQDRANEKLFF.

The rearrangement uses TRBV30 and TRBJ1-1; D is undetermined. V was pared by 4 bases and J by 1 base, with 10 bases between. This CDR3 region has 13 residues. Germline V gene data show CDR1 as GTSNPN and CDR2 as SVGIG (reference sequence). CDR3 loop: CAWNARGNTEAFF. The CDR3 DNA sequence: TGTGCCTGGAACGCACGGGGGAACACTGAAGCTTTCTTT.

The genes are TRBV23-1 and TRBJ2-5, with D hard to call. TRBV23-1 is classed as an ORF, of uncertain function. V lost 7 bases to trimming and J lost 5 bases, with 8 bases between them. This CDR3 has 11 amino acids. CDR3 DNA sequence: TGCGCCAGCATGGAACAGGAGACCCAGTACTTC. Encoded protein: CASMEQETQYF.

The chain employs TRBV23-1 and TRBJ1-4; no clear D gene. TRBV23-1 carries the ORF label, with uncertain function. The germline V and J ends were trimmed by 6 bases and 5 bases, with 10 bases remaining between them. The CDR3 is made up of 13 amino acids. As DNA, the CDR3 is TGCGCCAGCAGCCACTCCTTGAATGAAAAACTGTTTTTT. This codes for CASSHSLNEKLFF.

The chain is built from TRBV20-1 and TRBJ2-5; D not certain. Germline CDR1 and CDR2: DFQATT and SNEGSKA (reference sequence). The germline V and J ends were trimmed by 0 bases and 4 bases, with 3 bases remaining between them. The CDR3 is made up of 11 amino acids. The CDR3 nucleotides read TGCAGTGCTAGAGAGGTAGAGACCCAGTACTTC. This encodes CSAREVETQYF.

This chain links TRBV4-1 with TRBJ2-7, with D unclear. The V end was cut by 1 base, the J end by 3 bases, with 7 bases between. Germline CDR1 MGHRA, CDR2 YSYEKL. The CDR3 spans 13 residues. The CDR3 DNA reads TGCGCCAGCAGCCAAGGGGTGGGCTACGAGCAGTACTTC. Amino acid sequence: CASSQGVGYEQYF.

The chain uses TRBV30 and TRBJ1-4; weak D call: TRBD1 (5 bases). Germline V gene lookup returns CDR1 GTSNPN and CDR2 SVGIG (reference sequence). V shed 7 bases and J shed 3 bases, with 9 bases lying between them. The CDR3 is made up of 12 amino acids. Written as DNA, the CDR3 is TGTGCCTTGGGAGGGGCTAATGAAAAACTGTTTTTT. Protein product: CALGGANEKLFF.

This clone was seen more than once but under ten times. CDR3 bases: TGTGCCAGCACCGCTAATGAAAAACTGTTTTTT. It is translated as CASTANEKLFF. The chain uses TRBV2 and TRBJ1-4; D is undetermined. Germline values: CDR1 SNHLY, CDR2 FYNNEI. The CDR3 is 11 amino acids. Trimming cost V 7 bases and J 3 bases, with 3 bases left between them.

The chain is built from TRBV6-5 and TRBJ2-1, with a tentative D call TRBD1 (6 bases). The germline V gene encodes CDR1 MNHEY and CDR2 SVGAGI. There are 14 residues in the CDR3. The V and J ends lost 4 bases and 7 bases respectively, with 14 bases between them. DNA for the CDR3: TGTGCCAGCAGTTCTCAATCAGGGGAGAATGAGCAGTTCTTC. This codes for CASSSQSGENEQFF.

The rearrangement uses TRBV7-9 and TRBJ2-5; 12 positions agree with TRBD2. The germline gives CDR1 SEHNR, CDR2 FQNEAQ (reference sequence). This CDR3 has 18 residues. J lost 6 bases, V lost 4 bases, and 15 bases had no gene match. The CDR3 sequence is CASSSSTSGGTGTKTQYF. The CDR3 bases are TGTGCCAGCAGCTCCAGCACTAGCGGGGGGACAGGAACGAAGACCCAGTACTTC.

In this sample, this clone turned up a few times. V usage is TRBV30 and J usage is TRBJ2-2; maybe TRBD1 (5 bases). Trimming removed 5 bases at V and 7 bases at J, with 20 bases between. CDR3 length equals 15 residues. Germline lookup yields CDR1 GTSNPN and CDR2 SVGIG (reference sequence). CDR3 sequence reads: CAWEPGTGKNGELFF. In nucleotides, the CDR3 is TGTGCCTGGGAGCCGGGCACAGGAAAAAACGGGGAGCTGTTTTTT. The entire variable domain, with the rest obtained from reference TRBV30 and TRBJ2-2, is as follows: SQTIHQWPATLVQPVGSPLSLECTVEGTSNPNLYWYRQAAGRGLQLLFYSVGIGQISSEVPQNLSASRPQDRQFILSSKKLLLSDSGFYLCAWEPGTGKNGELFFGEGSRLTVL.

The rearrangement uses TRBV29-1 and TRBJ2-5; D is uncertain. CDR1 is SQVTM and CDR2 is ANQGSEA in the germline V gene. V was shortened by 0 bases and J by 4 bases, with 6 bases between the two germline ends. The CDR3 spans 12 residues. The CDR3 protein is CSVEDNTETQYF. As DNA, the CDR3 is TGCAGCGTTGAAGACAACACAGAGACCCAGTACTTC.

This clone appeared a few times. Other DNA sequences in the sample encode the same CDR3. The CDR3 DNA reads TGCAGCGTTGAGGGGCTAGCGGGAACCACAGATACGCAGTATTTT. Amino acids: CSVEGLAGTTDTQYF. The chain links TRBV29-1 to TRBJ2-3; 9 positions agree with TRBD2. The junction had 6 bases not matched to a gene; V was cut back by 3 bases and J by 2 bases. The CDR3 runs to 15 residues. Germline V gene lookup returns CDR1 SQVTM and CDR2 ANQGSEA.

J is TRBJ2-6 and V is TRBV7-8; D is uncertain. The germline V and J ends were trimmed by 3 bases and 1 base, with 4 bases remaining between them. The CDR3 spans 14 residues. Germline values: CDR1 SGHVS, CDR2 FQNEAQ. The DNA of the CDR3 is TGTGCCAGCAGCTTGACATCTGGGGCCAACGTCCTGACTTTC. It codes for CASSLTSGANVLTF.

V gene TRBV9 combines with J gene TRBJ1-2; no clear D. Trimming removed 0 bases from V and 0 bases from J, with 6 bases in between. This CDR3 region has 14 residues. From germline, CDR1 is SGDLS and CDR2 YYNGEE. The CDR3 spells CASSVAASNYGYTF. In DNA form, the CDR3 reads TGTGCCAGCAGCGTAGCGGCCTCTAACTATGGCTACACCTTC.

The rearrangement joins TRBV10-3 to TRBJ1-2; D is undetermined. CDR1 is ENHRY and CDR2 is SYGVKD in the germline V gene. The CDR3 length is 14 residues. V lost 3 bases and J lost 5, with 13 bases in between. CDR3 protein: CAISDPGQTYGYTF. DNA of the CDR3: TGTGCCATCAGTGACCCAGGCCAAACATATGGCTACACCTTC.

The sample holds a few counts of this clone. The chain couples TRBV7-2 to TRBJ1-1; possibly TRBD1 for D (5 bases). With 3 bases removed from V and 3 bases from J, the gap between germline ends came to 17 bases. The CDR3 is 16 amino acids. Germline CDR1 and CDR2: SGHTA and FQGNSA. CDR3 nucleotides: TGTGCCAGCAGCTTTGGGGCGGGACTCTTGGACACTGAAGCTTTCTTT. Its protein product is CASSFGAGLLDTEAFF. Filled out from reference TRBV7-2 and TRBJ1-1, the complete variable domain reads GAGVSQSPSNKVTEKGKDVELRCDPISGHTALYWYRQSLGQGLEFLIYFQGNSAPDKSGLPSDRFSAERTGGSVSTLTIQRTQQEDSAVYLCASSFGAGLLDTEAFFGQGTRLTVV.

The rearrangement uses TRBV7-2 and TRBJ2-7, with a weak D call TRBD2 (5 bases). The CDR3 runs to 14 residues. Trimming removed 3 bases at V and 6 bases at J, with 15 bases between. CDR1 is SGHTA, CDR2 FQGNSA, per germline. Written as DNA, the CDR3 is TGTGCCAGCAGCTTCCGTCTCCCCGGAGGCGAGCAGTACTTC. Translation gives CASSFRLPGGEQYF.

The chain employs TRBV27 and TRBJ1-5, with D hard to call. From germline, CDR1 is MNHEY and CDR2 SMNVEV (reference sequence). V was shortened by 6 bases and J by 0 bases, with 12 bases between the two germline ends. The CDR3 extends over 15 amino acids. This CDR3 is CASRQRPLSNQPQHF. CDR3 DNA: TGTGCCAGCAGACAACGCCCACTTAGCAATCAGCCCCAGCATTTT.

The J gene is TRBJ2-7, the V gene TRBV20-1; D tentatively reads TRBD1 or TRBD2 (5 bases each). Germline lookup yields CDR1 DFQATT and CDR2 SNEGSKA (reference sequence). Trimming stripped 4 bases from V and 7 bases from J, with 11 bases between. The CDR3 extends over 11 amino acids. CDR3 sequence (DNA): TGCAGTGCTACGGTCAGGGAGGAGCAGTACTTC. Translated: CSATVREEQYF.

J is TRBJ1-5 and V is TRBV30, with unresolved D. The CDR3 is 14 amino acids. V was trimmed by 0 bases and J by 7 bases, leaving 13 bases between them. From germline, CDR1 is GTSNPN and CDR2 SVGIG (reference sequence). The CDR3 DNA reads as TGTGCCTGGAGTGTAAACACGGGAGAACAGCCCCAGCATTTT. It codes for CAWSVNTGEQPQHF.

This clone was detected only a few times. The J gene is TRBJ2-2, the V gene TRBV29-1; perhaps TRBD2 as D (7 bases). The germline V gene has CDR1 SQVTM and CDR2 ANQGSEA. V lost 6 bases and J lost 2, with 16 bases in between. The CDR3 loop spans 15 amino acids. DNA for the CDR3: TGCAGCGTAACCAGCGGGACAAGAAACACCGGGGAGCTGTTTTTT. Translation: CSVTSGTRNTGELFF.